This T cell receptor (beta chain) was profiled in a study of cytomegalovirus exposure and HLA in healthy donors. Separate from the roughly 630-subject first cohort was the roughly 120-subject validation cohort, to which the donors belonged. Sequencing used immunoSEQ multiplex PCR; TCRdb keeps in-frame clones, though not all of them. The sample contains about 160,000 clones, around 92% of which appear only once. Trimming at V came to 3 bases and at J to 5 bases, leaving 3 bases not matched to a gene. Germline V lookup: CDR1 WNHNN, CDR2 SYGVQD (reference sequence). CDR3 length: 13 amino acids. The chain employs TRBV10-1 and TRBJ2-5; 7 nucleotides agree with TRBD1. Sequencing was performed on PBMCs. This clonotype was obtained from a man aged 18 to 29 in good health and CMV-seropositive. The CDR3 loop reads CASSDGTEETQYF. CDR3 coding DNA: TGCGCCAGCAGTGATGGGACAGAGGAGACCCAGTACTTC.